The 26 T cell receptor beta chains reported below all come from one sample, sequenced in a study of graft-versus-host responses after intestinal transplantation. No antigen is known for these receptors. Sequenced by immunoSEQ multiplex PCR; TCRdb stores in-frame clones only, minus some. The table lists some 90,000 clones, about nine tenths of them singletons. This specimen was unstimulated CD8+ T cells sorted from spleen or lymph node cells, taken before transplant. The source is a human donor who was the organ donor for an intestinal transplant.

This clone showed up just once. This chain links TRBV28 with TRBJ1-1; maybe TRBD1 (5 bases). From germline, CDR1 is MDHEN and CDR2 SYDVKM. This CDR3 contains 14 residues. V was clipped by 3 bases and J by 2 bases, with 10 bases between them. The CDR3 loop is CASSFAGANTEAFF. The CDR3 region has the DNA TGTGCCAGCAGTTTCGCTGGGGCTAACACTGAAGCTTTCTTT.

This chain uses TRBV6-5 with TRBJ1-5; 8 bases are a match to TRBD1. Germline CDR1 and CDR2: MNHEY and SVGAGI. J lost 7 bases, V lost 3 bases, and 11 bases had no gene match. This CDR3 contains 16 residues. CDR3 DNA: TGTGCCAGCAGTTATCAGCGACAGGGGAGCGGGCAGCCCCAGCATTTT. Protein sequence: CASSYQRQGSGQPQHF.

The J gene is TRBJ1-5, the V gene TRBV6-1, with a possible D match to TRBD1 (6 bases). V was shortened by 0 bases and J by 4 bases, with 16 bases between the two germline ends. In germline, CDR1 is MNHNS, CDR2 SASEGT. CDR3 length equals 17 residues. The DNA of the CDR3 is TGTGCCAGCAGTGAAGCGCGAGAGGGGGTCTGGAATCAGCCCCAGCATTTT. The encoded protein is CASSEAREGVWNQPQHF.

This chain uses TRBV6-1 with TRBJ1-6; D is unclear. Trimming took 4 bases from V and 1 from J, leaving 14 bases between them. This CDR3 has 17 residues. The V gene's germline CDR1 is MNHNS and CDR2 SASEGT. CDR3 DNA: TGTGCCAGCAGTGTCCCCAGTTCATGGTCCTATAATTCACCCCTCCACTTT. Encoded protein: CASSVPSSWSYNSPLHF.

V is TRBV4-2 and J is TRBJ1-1, with 10 bases matching TRBD1. CDR1 and CDR2 (germline): LGHNA, YNFKEQ. The junction had 10 bases not matched to a gene; V was cut back by 4 bases and J by 5 bases. This CDR3 region has 16 residues. The CDR3 spells CASSPLSGQGGTEAFF. The CDR3 bases are TGTGCCAGCAGCCCGCTTTCTGGACAGGGGGGGACTGAAGCTTTCTTT.

The V gene is TRBV5-1, the J gene TRBJ2-7; 8 positions agree with TRBD1. V shed 4 bases and J 6 bases; nucleotides not matched to a gene: 9. Germline lookup yields CDR1 SGHRS and CDR2 YFSETQ. CDR3 size: 14 residues. CDR3 residues: CASSPSGQGGEQYF. DNA for the CDR3: TGCGCCAGCAGCCCGAGCGGACAGGGTGGCGAGCAGTACTTC.

J is TRBJ2-7 and V is TRBV4-3, with 7 bases identical to TRBD2. This CDR3 has 15 residues. In germline, CDR1 is LGHNA, CDR2 YSLEER. Trimming removed 1 base from V and 3 bases from J; junction bases left unmatched: 6. CDR3 coding DNA: TGCGCCAGCAGCCAAGGTCTAGCGGACTACTACGAGCAGTACTTC. Translated: CASSQGLADYYEQYF.

The V and J genes are TRBV4-2 and TRBJ2-5; 7 nucleotides align to TRBD1. The J call is uncertain, as TRBJ2-7 better fits the DNA end. CDR1 and CDR2 (germline): LGHNA, YNFKEQ. The CDR3 totals 14 residues. CDR3 sequence (DNA): TGTGCCAGCAGCCCACGACAGGGTATGGACGAGCAGTACTTC. Translated, it gives CASSPRQGMDEQYF.

The V call is TRBV6-1, the J call TRBJ2-7; a possible D gene is TRBD1 (5 bases). Germline loops: CDR1 MNHNS, CDR2 SASEGT. Deletions cut 1 base from V and 2 bases from J, with 9 bases between. The CDR3 length is 14 residues. The CDR3 DNA sequence: TGTGCCAGCAGTGAAGTATCAGGGACCTACGAGCAGTACTTC. It yields the protein CASSEVSGTYEQYF.

As DNA, the CDR3 is TGTGCCAGTAGTTTGGTTGGCTCAGGCGAGCAGTACTTC. Its translation is CASSLVGSGEQYF. This sequence joins TRBV19 and TRBJ2-7; D ambiguous. Trimming removed 5 bases at V and 6 bases at J, with 14 bases between. This CDR3 is 13 amino acids long. CDR1 and CDR2 from the germline V gene are LNHDA and SQIVND (reference sequence).

The CDR3 nucleotides read TGTGCCAGCAATGGGGGACAGGTCTATGGCTACACCTTC. Its protein is CASNGGQVYGYTF. The gene calls are TRBV2 and TRBJ1-2; 8 bases are shared with TRBD1. V dropped 7 bases and J dropped 4; count of bases not matched to a gene: 5. The CDR3 runs 13 residues. The V gene's germline CDR1 is SNHLY and CDR2 FYNNEI.

V and J are TRBV7-9 and TRBJ1-2; 7 nucleotides align to TRBD1. Germline lookup yields CDR1 SEHNR and CDR2 FQNEAQ (reference sequence). The CDR3 runs to 14 residues. V trimming: 1 base; J trimming: 3 bases; junction bases outside the gene matches: 2. The CDR3 region is CASSLGQGDYGYTF. The CDR3 DNA follows: TGTGCCAGCAGCTTAGGACAGGGCGACTATGGCTACACCTTC.

The rearrangement joins TRBV6-8 to TRBJ2-3; weak D call: TRBD1 (6 bases). V shed 6 bases and J shed 0 bases, with 10 bases lying between them. CDR3 length equals 14 residues. Germline values: CDR1 MNHGY, CDR2 SAAAGT. CDR3 DNA: TGTGCCAGCAGAGCCGGGACAAGCACAGATACGCAGTATTTT. Residues: CASRAGTSTDTQYF.

V and J are TRBV7-2 and TRBJ2-7; the match to TRBD2 covers 9 bases. Germline CDR1 SGHTA, CDR2 FQGNSA. This CDR3 is built from 15 residues. The V segment lost 1 base and the J segment 2 bases; nucleotides outside the gene matches: 3. The CDR3 nucleotides read TGTGCCAGCAGCTTAGTTTCTAGCGGGGCCTACGAGCAGTACTTC. Its protein is CASSLVSSGAYEQYF.

The chain has TRBV5-1 and TRBJ2-5; TRBD2 matches at 7 bases. V shed 3 bases and J 5 bases; nucleotides not matched to a gene: 7. CDR3 length: 14 amino acids. The germline V gene has CDR1 SGHRS and CDR2 YFSETQ. The CDR3 region is CASSSREGWETQYF. Written as DNA, the CDR3 is TGCGCCAGCAGCTCCAGGGAGGGTTGGGAGACCCAGTACTTC.

V and J are TRBV4-2 and TRBJ1-6; D perhaps matches TRBD1 (5 bases). The CDR3 length is 16 residues. The V gene's germline CDR1 is LGHNA and CDR2 YNFKEQ. V was clipped by 5 bases and J by 7 bases, with 18 bases between them. In nucleotides, the CDR3 is TGTGCCAGCAGCGAAGCTGGGGGGGGTTCAAATTCACCCCTCCACTTT. Translating gives CASSEAGGGSNSPLHF.

For the CDR3, the DNA is TGTGCCAGCAGCTTAGACCGGGACAGCCACTACGAGCAGTACTTC. Its translation is CASSLDRDSHYEQYF. The chain joins TRBV7-6 to TRBJ2-7; 7 bases match TRBD1. Germline V gene data show CDR1 as SGHVS and CDR2 as FNYEAQ. CDR3 size: 15 residues. V lost 1 base, J lost 3 bases, and 6 bases stayed unmatched.

The rearrangement uses TRBV4-1 and TRBJ1-4, with D unclear. CDR1 and CDR2 (germline): MGHRA, YSYEKL. V was trimmed by 1 base and J by 6 bases, leaving 9 bases between them. This CDR3 region has 14 residues. CDR3 sequence reads: CASSQGVFYEKLFF. CDR3 in DNA: TGCGCCAGCAGCCAAGGCGTTTTTTATGAAAAACTGTTTTTT.

The chain is built from TRBV6-1 and TRBJ1-6; the D gene is possibly TRBD1 (5 bases). The germline gives CDR1 MNHNS, CDR2 SASEGT. Trimming left V 2 bases short and J 4 bases short, with 12 bases between. This CDR3 region has 16 residues. CDR3 in amino acids: CASSETGIIYNSPLHF. The DNA of the CDR3 is TGTGCCAGCAGTGAAACAGGAATAATTTATAATTCACCCCTCCACTTT.

This chain joins TRBV28 and TRBJ2-1; 9 nucleotides align to TRBD1. Trimming cost V 6 bases and J 4 bases; bases outside gene matches: 16. Germline V gene lookup returns CDR1 MDHEN and CDR2 SYDVKM. CDR3 length equals 18 residues. The CDR3 loop reads CASSRIPGTGFSYNEQFF. For the CDR3, the DNA is TGTGCCAGCAGCCGAATCCCCGGGACAGGGTTCTCGTACAATGAGCAGTTCTTC.

This rearrangement joins TRBV5-1 to TRBJ2-1, with TRBD2 identical over 8 bases. Germline values: CDR1 SGHRS, CDR2 YFSETQ. The CDR3 consists of 15 residues. After removal of 0 bases from V and 7 bases from J, the junction contained 6 bases not matched to a gene. The chain's CDR3 is CASSLVSGGRNEQFF. In DNA form, the CDR3 reads TGCGCCAGCAGCTTGGTGTCGGGGGGGCGTAATGAGCAGTTCTTC.

This chain connects TRBV30 to TRBJ1-1, with 9 bases lining up with TRBD1. Germline V gene lookup returns CDR1 GTSNPN and CDR2 SVGIG (reference sequence). V trimming: 2 bases; J trimming: 1 base; junction bases outside the gene matches: 11. The CDR3 runs to 17 residues. CDR3 nucleotides: TGTGCCTGGAGTTACTCTCACAGGGGGCCTGAGAACACTGAAGCTTTCTTT. Its protein product is CAWSYSHRGPENTEAFF.

V is TRBV7-9 and J is TRBJ2-1, with TRBD2 as a possible D gene (5 bases). Germline CDR1 SEHNR, CDR2 FQNEAQ (reference sequence). The CDR3 runs to 12 residues. Trimming pared 7 bases from V and 8 bases from J, leaving 12 bases between. The CDR3 here is CASTPLADEQFF. In nucleotides, the CDR3 is TGTGCCAGCACCCCTCTAGCCGATGAGCAGTTCTTC.

V and J are TRBV7-3 and TRBJ2-1, with 9 bases aligning to TRBD1. The V gene end was trimmed by 5 bases and the J gene end by 5 bases; junction bases not matched to a gene: 7. Germline lookup yields CDR1 SGHTA and CDR2 FQGTGA. The CDR3 contains 15 residues. The CDR3 here is CASSQGTGNNNEQFF. The DNA for the CDR3 is TGTGCCAGCAGCCAGGGGACAGGGAACAACAATGAGCAGTTCTTC.

This clone was detected a few times. The chain joins TRBV28 to TRBJ1-3; no firm D call. The CDR3 runs to 17 residues. Germline V gives CDR1 MDHEN, CDR2 SYDVKM. The V end was cut by 6 bases, the J end by 1 base, with 19 bases between. Here the CDR3 DNA reads TGTGCCAGCAGCCGAACTAAATTAGGAGGGTCTGGAAACACCATATATTTT. It encodes CASSRTKLGGSGNTIYF. Supplemented by reference TRBV28 and TRBJ1-3, the full variable domain reads DVKVTQSSRYLVKRTGEKVFLECVQDMDHENMFWYRQDPGLGLRLIYFSYDVKMKEKGDIPEGYSVSREKKERFSLILESASTNQTSMYLCASSRTKLGGSGNTIYFGEGSWLTVV.

Only one count was recorded for this clone. The chain employs TRBV7-2 and TRBJ2-7; D is possibly TRBD2 (6 bases). From germline, CDR1 is SGHTA and CDR2 FQGNSA. Between the trimmed V and J ends, which lost 1 base and 1 base, there was a span of 11 bases. The CDR3 covers 15 residues. The DNA for the CDR3 is TGTGCCAGCAGCTTAGGTAGCGGATTTTCCTACGAGCAGTACTTC. As protein: CASSLGSGFSYEQYF. Drawing the rest from reference TRBV7-2 and TRBJ2-7, the complete variable domain is GAGVSQSPSNKVTEKGKDVELRCDPISGHTALYWYRQSLGQGLEFLIYFQGNSAPDKSGLPSDRFSAERTGGSVSTLTIQRTQQEDSAVYLCASSLGSGFSYEQYFGPGTRLTVT.